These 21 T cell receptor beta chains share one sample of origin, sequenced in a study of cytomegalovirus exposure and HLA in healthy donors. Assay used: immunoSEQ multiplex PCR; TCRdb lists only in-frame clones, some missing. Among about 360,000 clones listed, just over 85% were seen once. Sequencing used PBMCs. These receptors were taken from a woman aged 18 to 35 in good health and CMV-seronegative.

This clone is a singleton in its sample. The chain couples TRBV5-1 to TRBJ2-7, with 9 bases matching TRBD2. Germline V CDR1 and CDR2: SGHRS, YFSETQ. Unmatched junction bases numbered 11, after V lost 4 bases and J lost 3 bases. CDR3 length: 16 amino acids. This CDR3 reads CASSTDSGRRRYEQYF. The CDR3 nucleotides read TGCGCCAGCAGCACAGATAGCGGGAGACGGCGCTACGAGCAGTACTTC.

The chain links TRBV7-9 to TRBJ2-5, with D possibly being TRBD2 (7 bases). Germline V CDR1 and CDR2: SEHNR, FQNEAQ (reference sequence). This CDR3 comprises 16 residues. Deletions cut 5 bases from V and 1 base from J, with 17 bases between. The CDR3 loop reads CASSPRGGASQETQYF. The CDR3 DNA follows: TGTGCCAGCAGCCCCCGAGGGGGGGCGTCCCAAGAGACCCAGTACTTC.

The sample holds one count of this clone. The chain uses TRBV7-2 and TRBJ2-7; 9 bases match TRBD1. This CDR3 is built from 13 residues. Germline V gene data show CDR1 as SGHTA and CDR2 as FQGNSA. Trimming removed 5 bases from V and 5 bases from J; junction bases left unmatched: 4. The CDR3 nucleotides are TGTGCCAGCAGCCCTAGACAGGGGGACGAGCAGTACTTC. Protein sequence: CASSPRQGDEQYF. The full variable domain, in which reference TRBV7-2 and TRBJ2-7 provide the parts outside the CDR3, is GAGVSQSPSNKVTEKGKDVELRCDPISGHTALYWYRQSLGQGLEFLIYFQGNSAPDKSGLPSDRFSAERTGGSVSTLTIQRTQQEDSAVYLCASSPRQGDEQYFGPGTRLTVT.

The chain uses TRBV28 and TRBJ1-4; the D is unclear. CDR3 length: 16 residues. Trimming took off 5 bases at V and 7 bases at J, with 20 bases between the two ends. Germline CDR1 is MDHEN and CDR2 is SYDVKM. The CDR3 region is CASSDPLTNGAEKLFF. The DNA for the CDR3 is TGTGCCAGCAGTGATCCTCTTACAAACGGAGCTGAAAAACTGTTTTTT.

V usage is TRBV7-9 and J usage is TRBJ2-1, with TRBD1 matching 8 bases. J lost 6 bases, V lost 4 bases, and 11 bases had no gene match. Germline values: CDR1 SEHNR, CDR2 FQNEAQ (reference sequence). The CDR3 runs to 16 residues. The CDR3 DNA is TGTGCCAGCAGCTCACAGGGGGTCCTTCTGGTCAATGAGCAGTTCTTC. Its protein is CASSSQGVLLVNEQFF.

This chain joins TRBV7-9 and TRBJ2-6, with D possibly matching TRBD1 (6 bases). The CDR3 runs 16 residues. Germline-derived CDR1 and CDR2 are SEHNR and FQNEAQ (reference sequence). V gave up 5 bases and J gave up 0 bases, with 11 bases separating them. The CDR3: CASSPDRNSGANVLTF. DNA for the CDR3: TGTGCCAGCAGCCCCGACAGGAACTCTGGGGCCAACGTCCTGACTTTC.

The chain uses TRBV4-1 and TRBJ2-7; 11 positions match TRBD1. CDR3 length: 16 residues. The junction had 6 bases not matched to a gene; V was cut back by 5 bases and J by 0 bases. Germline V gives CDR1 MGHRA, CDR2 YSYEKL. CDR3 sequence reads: CASSYSGTGGSYEQYF. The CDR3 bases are TGCGCCAGCAGCTACTCCGGGACAGGGGGCTCCTACGAGCAGTACTTC.

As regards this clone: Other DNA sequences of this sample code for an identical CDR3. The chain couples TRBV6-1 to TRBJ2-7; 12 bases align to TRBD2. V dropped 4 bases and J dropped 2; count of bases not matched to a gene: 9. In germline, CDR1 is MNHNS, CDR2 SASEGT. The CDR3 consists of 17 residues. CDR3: CASSGRLAGEPTYEQYF. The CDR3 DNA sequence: TGTGCCAGCAGTGGGAGACTAGCGGGAGAGCCGACCTACGAGCAGTACTTC.

CDR3 coding DNA: TGTGCCACCAGGGACACCTACAATGAGCAGTTCTTC. Translating gives CATRDTYNEQFF. The chain uses TRBV15 and TRBJ2-1; D possibly corresponds to TRBD1 (5 bases). The CDR3 is 12 residues long. V was trimmed by 6 bases and J by 2 bases, leaving 5 bases between them. Germline values: CDR1 LNHNV, CDR2 YYDKDF (reference sequence).

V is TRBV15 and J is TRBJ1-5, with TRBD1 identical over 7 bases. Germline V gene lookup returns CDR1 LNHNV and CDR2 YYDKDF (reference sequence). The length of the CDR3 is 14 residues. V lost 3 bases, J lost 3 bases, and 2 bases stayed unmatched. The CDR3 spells CATSRGQLNQPQHF. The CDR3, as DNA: TGTGCCACCAGCAGGGGACAGCTCAATCAGCCCCAGCATTTT.

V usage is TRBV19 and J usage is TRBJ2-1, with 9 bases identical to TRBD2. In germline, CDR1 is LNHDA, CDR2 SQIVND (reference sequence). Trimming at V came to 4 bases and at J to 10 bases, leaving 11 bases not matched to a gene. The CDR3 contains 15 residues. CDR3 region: CASSTNQAGGREQFF. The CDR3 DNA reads TGTGCCAGTAGTACCAATCAAGCGGGAGGAAGGGAGCAGTTCTTC.

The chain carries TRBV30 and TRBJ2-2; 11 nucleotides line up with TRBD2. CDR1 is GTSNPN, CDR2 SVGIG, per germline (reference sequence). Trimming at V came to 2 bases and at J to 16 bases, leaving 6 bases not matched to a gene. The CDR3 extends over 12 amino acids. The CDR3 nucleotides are TGTGCCTGGAGTTTGACTAGCGGGAAGGCGTTTTTT. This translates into CAWSLTSGKAFF.

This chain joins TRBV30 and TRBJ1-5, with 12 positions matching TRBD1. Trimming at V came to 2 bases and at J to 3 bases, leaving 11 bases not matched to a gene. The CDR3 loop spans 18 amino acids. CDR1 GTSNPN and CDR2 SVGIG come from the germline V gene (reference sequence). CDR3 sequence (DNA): TGTGCCTGGAGTAACCGGGACAGGGGGCCGGGGGCCAATCAGCCCCAGCATTTT. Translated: CAWSNRDRGPGANQPQHF.

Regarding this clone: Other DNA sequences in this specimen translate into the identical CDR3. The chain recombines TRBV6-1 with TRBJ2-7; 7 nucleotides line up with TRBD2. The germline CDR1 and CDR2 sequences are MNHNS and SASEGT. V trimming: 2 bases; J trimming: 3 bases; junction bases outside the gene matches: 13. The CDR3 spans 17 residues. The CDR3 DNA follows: TGTGCCAGCAGTGAATCCCTACGGGGGGAAGTCGTCTACGAGCAGTACTTC. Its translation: CASSESLRGEVVYEQYF.

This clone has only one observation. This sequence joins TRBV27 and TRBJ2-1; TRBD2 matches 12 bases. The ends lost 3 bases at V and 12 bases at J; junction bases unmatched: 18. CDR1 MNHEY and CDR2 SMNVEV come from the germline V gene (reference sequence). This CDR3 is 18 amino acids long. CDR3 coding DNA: TGTGCCAGCAGTTTTCTTGGGACTAGCGGGTCGGCCGGATATCCGCAGTTCTTC. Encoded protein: CASSFLGTSGSAGYPQFF.

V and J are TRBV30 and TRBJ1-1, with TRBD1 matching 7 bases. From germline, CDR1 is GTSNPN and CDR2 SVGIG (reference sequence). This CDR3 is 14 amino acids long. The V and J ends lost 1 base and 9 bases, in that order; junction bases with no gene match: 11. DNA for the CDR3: TGTGCCTGGAGTGAACAGGGGCCCAATAAGCAAGCTTTCTTT. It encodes CAWSEQGPNKQAFF.

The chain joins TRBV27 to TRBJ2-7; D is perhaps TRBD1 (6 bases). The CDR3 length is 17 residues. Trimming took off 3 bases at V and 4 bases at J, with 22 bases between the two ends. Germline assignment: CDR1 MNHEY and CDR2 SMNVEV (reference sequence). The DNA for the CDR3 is TGTGCCAGCAGTTTGCTCGGACAGAGTTTTGAGGTGTACGAGCAGTACTTC. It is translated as CASSLLGQSFEVYEQYF.

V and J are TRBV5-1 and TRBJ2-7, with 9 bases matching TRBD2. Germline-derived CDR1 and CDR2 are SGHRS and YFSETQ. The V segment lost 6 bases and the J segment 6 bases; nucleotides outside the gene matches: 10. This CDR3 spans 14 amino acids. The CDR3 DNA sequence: TGCGCCAGCACTATCGGGACTAGCTATGCCGAGCAGTACTTC. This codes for CASTIGTSYAEQYF.

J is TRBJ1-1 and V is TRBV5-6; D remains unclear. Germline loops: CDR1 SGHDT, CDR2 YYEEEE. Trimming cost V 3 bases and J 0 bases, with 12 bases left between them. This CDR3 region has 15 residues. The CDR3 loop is CASSYQRTMNTEAFF. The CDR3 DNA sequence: TGTGCCAGCAGCTACCAGCGTACTATGAACACTGAAGCTTTCTTT.

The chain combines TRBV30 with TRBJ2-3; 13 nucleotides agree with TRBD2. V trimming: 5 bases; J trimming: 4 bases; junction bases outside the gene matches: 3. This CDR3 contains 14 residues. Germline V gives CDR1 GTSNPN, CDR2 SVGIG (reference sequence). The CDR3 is CAWGLAGVADTQYF. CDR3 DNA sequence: TGTGCCTGGGGACTAGCGGGAGTGGCAGATACGCAGTATTTT.

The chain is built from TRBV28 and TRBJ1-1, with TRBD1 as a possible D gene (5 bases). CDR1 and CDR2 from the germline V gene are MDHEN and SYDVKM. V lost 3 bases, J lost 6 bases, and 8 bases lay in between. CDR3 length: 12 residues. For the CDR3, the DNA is TGTGCCAGCAGTTTTGGGGCTTCTGAAGCTTTCTTT. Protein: CASSFGASEAFF.